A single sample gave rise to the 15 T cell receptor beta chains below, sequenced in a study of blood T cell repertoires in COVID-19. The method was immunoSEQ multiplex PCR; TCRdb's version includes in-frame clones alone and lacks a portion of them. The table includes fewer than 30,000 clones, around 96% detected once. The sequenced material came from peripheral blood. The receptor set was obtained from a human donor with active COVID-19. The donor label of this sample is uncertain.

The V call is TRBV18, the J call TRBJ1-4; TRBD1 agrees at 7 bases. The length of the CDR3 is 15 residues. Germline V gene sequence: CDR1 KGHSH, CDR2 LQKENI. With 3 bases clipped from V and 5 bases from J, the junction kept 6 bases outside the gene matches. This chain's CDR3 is CASSPPGQWNEKLFF. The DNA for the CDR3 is TGTGCCAGCTCACCTCCGGGACAGTGGAATGAAAAACTGTTTTTT.

CDR3 bases: TGTGCCTGGACCGCAAAGGACAGGGCCCGGGCTGAAGCTTTCTTT. Amino acid sequence: CAWTAKDRARAEAFF. This sequence joins TRBV30 and TRBJ1-1; 8 nucleotides match TRBD1. Germline V gene sequence: CDR1 GTSNPN, CDR2 SVGIG (reference sequence). The CDR3 length is 15 residues. J gave up 6 bases and V 4 bases, and 13 bases lay outside the gene matches. Full variable domain (remainder filled in from reference TRBV30 and TRBJ1-1): SQTIHQWPATLVQPVGSPLSLECTVEGTSNPNLYWYRQAAGRGLQLLFYSVGIGQISSEVPQNLSASRPQDRQFILSSKKLLLSDSGFYLCAWTAKDRARAEAFFGQGTRLTVV.

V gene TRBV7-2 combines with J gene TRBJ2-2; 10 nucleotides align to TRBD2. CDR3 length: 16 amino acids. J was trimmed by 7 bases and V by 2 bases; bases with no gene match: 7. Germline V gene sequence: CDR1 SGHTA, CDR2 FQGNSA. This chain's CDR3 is CASSLLASGSGGELFF. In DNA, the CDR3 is TGTGCCAGCAGCTTATTAGCTAGCGGGAGTGGCGGGGAGCTGTTTTTT.

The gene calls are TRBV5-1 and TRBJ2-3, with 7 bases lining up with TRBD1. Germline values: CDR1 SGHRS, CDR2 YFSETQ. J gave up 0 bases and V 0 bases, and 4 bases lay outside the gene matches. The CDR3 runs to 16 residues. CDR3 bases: TGCGCCAGCAGCTTGGCGGACAGGACTAGCACAGATACGCAGTATTTT. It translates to CASSLADRTSTDTQYF.

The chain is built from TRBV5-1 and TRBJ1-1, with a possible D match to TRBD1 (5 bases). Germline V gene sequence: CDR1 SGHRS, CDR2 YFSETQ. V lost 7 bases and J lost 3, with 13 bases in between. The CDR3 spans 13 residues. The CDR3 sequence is CASGDGADTEAFF. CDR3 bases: TGCGCCAGCGGGGATGGGGCGGACACTGAAGCTTTCTTT.

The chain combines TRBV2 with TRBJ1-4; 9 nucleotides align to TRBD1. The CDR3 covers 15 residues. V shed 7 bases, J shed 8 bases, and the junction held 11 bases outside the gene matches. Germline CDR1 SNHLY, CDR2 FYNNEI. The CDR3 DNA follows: TGTGCCAGCACCTTGGGACAGGGAACAAGGGAAAAACTGTTTTTT. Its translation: CASTLGQGTREKLFF.

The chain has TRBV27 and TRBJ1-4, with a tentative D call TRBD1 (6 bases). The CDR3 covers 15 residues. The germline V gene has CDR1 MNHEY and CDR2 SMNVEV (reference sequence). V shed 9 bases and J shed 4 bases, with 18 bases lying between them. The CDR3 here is CASLPGGGGNEKLFF. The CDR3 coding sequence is TGTGCCAGTTTACCGGGGGGCGGAGGTAATGAAAAACTGTTTTTT. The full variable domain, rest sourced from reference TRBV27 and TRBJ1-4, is EAQVTQNPRYLITVTGKKLTVTCSQNMNHEYMSWYRQDPGLGLRQIYYSMNVEVTDKGDVPEGYKVSRKEKRNFPLILESPSPNQTSLYFCASLPGGGGNEKLFFGSGTQLSVL.

The CDR3 protein is CASRNRGPGELFF. CDR3 nucleotides: TGTGCCAGCAGGAACAGGGGGCCCGGGGAGCTGTTTTTT. The genes are TRBV7-9 and TRBJ2-2; 9 positions agree with TRBD1. The CDR3 has 13 residues. V dropped 6 bases and J dropped 6; count of bases not matched to a gene: 2. CDR1 and CDR2 from the germline V gene are SEHNR and FQNEAQ (reference sequence).

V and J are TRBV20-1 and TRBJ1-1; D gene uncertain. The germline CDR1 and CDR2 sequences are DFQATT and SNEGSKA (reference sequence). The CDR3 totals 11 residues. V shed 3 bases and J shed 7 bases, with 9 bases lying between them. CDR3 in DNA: TGCAGTGCTAGGAGAGAAAATGAAGCTTTCTTT. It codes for CSARRENEAFF.

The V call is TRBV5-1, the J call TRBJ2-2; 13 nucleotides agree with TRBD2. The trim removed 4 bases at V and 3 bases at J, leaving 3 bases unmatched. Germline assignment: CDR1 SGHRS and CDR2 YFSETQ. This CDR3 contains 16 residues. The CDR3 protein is CASSDGLAGDTGELFF. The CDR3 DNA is TGCGCCAGCAGCGACGGACTAGCGGGGGACACCGGGGAGCTGTTTTTT.

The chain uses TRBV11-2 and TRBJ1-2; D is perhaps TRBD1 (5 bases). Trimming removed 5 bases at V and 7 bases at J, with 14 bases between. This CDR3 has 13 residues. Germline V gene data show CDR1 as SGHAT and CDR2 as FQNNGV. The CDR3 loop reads CASSLTGWVGYTF. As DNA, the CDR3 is TGTGCCAGCAGCCTTACAGGTTGGGTTGGCTACACCTTC.

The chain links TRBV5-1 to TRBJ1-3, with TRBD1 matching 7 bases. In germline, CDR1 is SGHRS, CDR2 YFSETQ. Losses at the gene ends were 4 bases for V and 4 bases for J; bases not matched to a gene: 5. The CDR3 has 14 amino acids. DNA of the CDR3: TGCGCCAGCAGCCTAGGGACAGAAGGAAACACCATATATTTT. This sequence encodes CASSLGTEGNTIYF.

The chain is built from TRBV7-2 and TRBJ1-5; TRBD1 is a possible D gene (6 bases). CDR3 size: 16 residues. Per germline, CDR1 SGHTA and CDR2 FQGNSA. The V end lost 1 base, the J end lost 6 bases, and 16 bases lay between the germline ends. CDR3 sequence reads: CASSLEAARGAQPQHF. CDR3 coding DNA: TGTGCCAGCAGCTTAGAAGCCGCCAGGGGAGCTCAGCCCCAGCATTTT. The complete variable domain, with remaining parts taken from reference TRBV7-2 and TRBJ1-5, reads GAGVSQSPSNKVTEKGKDVELRCDPISGHTALYWYRQSLGQGLEFLIYFQGNSAPDKSGLPSDRFSAERTGGSVSTLTIQRTQQEDSAVYLCASSLEAARGAQPQHFGDGTRLSIL.

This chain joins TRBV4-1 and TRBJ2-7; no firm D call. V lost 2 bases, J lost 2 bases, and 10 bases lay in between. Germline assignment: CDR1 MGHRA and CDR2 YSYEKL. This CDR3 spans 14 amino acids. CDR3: CASSQLDKTYEQYF. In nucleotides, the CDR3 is TGCGCCAGCAGCCAACTAGATAAAACCTACGAGCAGTACTTC.

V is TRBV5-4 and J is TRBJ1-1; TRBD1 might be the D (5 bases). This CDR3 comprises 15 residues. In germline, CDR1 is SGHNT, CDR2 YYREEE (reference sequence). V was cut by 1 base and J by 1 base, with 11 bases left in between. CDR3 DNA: TGTGCCAGCAGCTTGTTCGCAGGGTGGAACACTGAAGCTTTCTTT. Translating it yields CASSLFAGWNTEAFF.